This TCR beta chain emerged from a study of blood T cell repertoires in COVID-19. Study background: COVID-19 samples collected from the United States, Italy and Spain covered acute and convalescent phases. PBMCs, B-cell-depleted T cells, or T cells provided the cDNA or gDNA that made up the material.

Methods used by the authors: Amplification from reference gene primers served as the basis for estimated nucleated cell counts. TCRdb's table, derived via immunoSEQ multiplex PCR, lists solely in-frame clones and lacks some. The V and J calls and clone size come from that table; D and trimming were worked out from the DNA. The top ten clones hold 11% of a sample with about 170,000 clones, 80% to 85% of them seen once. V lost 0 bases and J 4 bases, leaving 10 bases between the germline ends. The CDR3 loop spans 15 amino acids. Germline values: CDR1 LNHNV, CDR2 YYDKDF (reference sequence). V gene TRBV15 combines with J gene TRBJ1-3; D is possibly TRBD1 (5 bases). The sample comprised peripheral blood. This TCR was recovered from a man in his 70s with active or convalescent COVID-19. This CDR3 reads CATSREWAGGNTIYF. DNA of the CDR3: TGTGCCACCAGCAGAGAGTGGGCAGGGGGAAACACCATATATTTT.